The TCR beta chain described here comes from a study of cytomegalovirus exposure and HLA in healthy donors (dated by TCRdb to the late 2010s). For the study in its entirety: According to an earlier analysis of 450 to 650 of the donors, 150 million to 200 million T cells yielded over 100 million unique TCR beta sequences and about 300 Gb of sequence data. A later genetic analysis took genome-wide SNP genotypes for 398 of the 666 donors and used that subset as a discovery cohort. Donor age, sex, ethnicity and CMV serostatus were collected together with the repertoire data. An earlier analysis of 587 of the donors applied high-throughput TCR beta sequencing to assess whether each TCR beta V gene segment acted as functional or pseudogenic. Rather than drawing on any new phenotypic data, the later analysis identified candidate immune exposures from TCR beta sequences and the way those sequences occurred across donors. To predict cytomegalovirus infection status, the study combined high-throughput TCR immunosequencing, statistical association of individual TCRs with disease status, and machine learning. To study patterns of TCR occurrence, a later analysis re-analyzed previously published TCR beta repertoires from around 660 donors and added high-resolution HLA genotyping. Among 398 genotyped donors of the cohort, an average of around 250,000 unique TCR beta nucleotide sequences was sequenced per donor, of which approximately 18% were non-productive. Because of strong linkage in the cohort, 4 to 6 DR-DQ haplotypes were treated as single units for association and clustering. A separate validation cohort of about 110 different subjects was used in addition to the approximately 670-subject first cohort. Approximately 300 gigabases of sequencing data and 78 million or so unique TCR sequences were included in an early release covering 550 to 650 HLA-typed donors. Typing coverage varied by locus: roughly 629-640 donors for A, B, C, DRB1 and DQB1; roughly 500 for DQA1; approximately 570 for DPA1; more than 450 for DPB1. Both class I and class II loci were covered by HLA typing, at four-digit resolution. The study aimed to test whether signatures of past pathogen exposure could be identified by cataloging public T cell receptors. The study profiled the T cell repertoires of approximately 700 subjects by immunosequencing and related them to cytomegalovirus serostatus. The genetic ancestry cluster associated with self-reported Caucasian donors included roughly four fifths of the roughly 390 genotyped donors. Every discovery cohort repertoire had been produced on one sequencing platform. The paper's findings and limits, for the study overall: The sequencing pipeline was judged likely to have produced a cluster of highly shared sequence variants as a technical artifact. Because HLA typing was missing for some donors at each locus, association tests included only the typed subset. At a false discovery rate of 0.05, a later analysis linked 16,951 TCR beta sequences to specific HLA alleles. According to a later analysis, parvovirus B19, influenza, CMV and Epstein-Barr virus appeared linked to several top co-occurrence clusters. Some IMGT-functional V segments, including TRBV6-2 and TRBV6-3, could not be distinguished by the 87-base-pair reads and were therefore excluded. While some public TCRs were present in many individuals, most TCR sequences turned up only very rarely across donors. According to a later analysis, TCR association rates differed among HLA loci, with DRB1 alleles showing the most associated TCRs and HLA-C alleles showing the fewest. Cytomegalovirus status was reported to be diagnosed by the classifier with high specificity and sensitivity in both the original and validation cohorts. A few of the identified cytomegalovirus-associated TCR beta chains were confirmed in vitro to be specific for cytomegalovirus antigens. The study listed 150 to 200 TCR beta chains as associated with cytomegalovirus. A later genetic analysis associated a missense DCLRE1C variant with V-gene and J-gene trimming of TCR beta chains, and an independent cohort replicated the association. Assigning TCR associations to individual alleles was difficult when HLA alleles, especially DR and DQ, strongly co-occurred. Broadly in line with IMGT annotations, most TCR beta V segments showed up in productive rearrangements about 90% or about 30% of the time in an earlier analysis of 450 to 750 of the donors. In a later analysis, HLA-associated TCR beta chains showed more clonal expansion and lower generation probabilities than non-associated chains that were equally common. The cohort was sequenced for TCR beta chains only, and without alpha or paired-chain data the features that could be detected were limited. CMV serostatus was the only immune exposure information available for the cohort. Roughly uniform sequencing depth across donors was assumed in presence/absence analyses, although this assumption may not hold. Correlated functional status among segregating V segments might be attributable to linkage disequilibrium, but an unknown experimental factor could not be ruled out. A further reported finding was that TCR beta sequences accurately predicted the HLA-A and HLA-B alleles for most subjects in the first cohort. The earlier analysis of 587 of the donors excluded seventeen rarely observed V segments, including chromosome 9 orphons, because counts were too low. A later analysis found that most CMV-associated TCR beta chains appeared HLA-restricted, with HLA associations seemingly driven largely by CMV exposure. It was suggested by the authors that the approach could potentially be generalized to other disease states and immunological phenotypes. In a later genetic analysis, fewer N-insertions in productive TCRs were reported among donors in an Asian-associated ancestry cluster than the roughly 670-donor mean.

Library preparation was by the immunoSEQ multiplex PCR assay. The multiplex PCR relied on a mix of 60 forward primers for TCR Vbeta segments and 13 reverse primers for TCR Jbeta segments. Amplification of the CDR3 region of rearranged TCR beta genes was performed with a multiplex PCR assay on genomic DNA. The Illumina HiSeq System was used to sequence the amplified TCR beta libraries as 87-base-pair reads. Under the source paper's analysis protocol: A later analysis tallied tens of millions of unique TCR beta chains across the 640 or so repertoires, and around 12 million of those chains were shared by two or more donors. To remove PCR and sequencing errors, raw reads were error-corrected and collapsed into unique sequences using a nearest-neighbor algorithm that merged closely related sequences. V, D and J gene segments were assigned by aligning CDR3 sequences to IMGT reference sequences. For a sequence to be retained, a match of at least six nucleotides was required to both a V gene segment and a J gene segment. Rearrangements were called productive when the CDR3 lacked stop codons and stayed in frame with V and J; all others were non-productive. CDR3 was defined according to IMGT convention as the region running from the second conserved V-encoded cysteine to the conserved J-encoded phenylalanine. The earlier analysis of some 600 of the donors excluded sequences that lacked an unambiguous match to a single V gene segment. An earlier analysis of 500 to 700 of the donors classified V segments as functional when productive rearrangements were above 56.7% and as segregating when the standard deviation between donors was above 5%. A statistical classification framework was built to diagnose cytomegalovirus status from the catalog of TCR beta chain sequences. In a later analysis, TCR nucleotide sequences were compared against IMGT/GENE-DB human TR gene sequences so that V and J genes could be assigned. In a later analysis, CDR3 sequences and most-parsimonious VDJ recombination scenarios were assigned using the TCRdist pipeline. In a later analysis, each TCR beta chain was defined by its CDR3 amino acid sequence together with its V-gene family, and reads without a unique V-gene family were excluded. To address suspected cross-contamination and a sequencing artifact, a later analysis removed around 600 highly shared, low-generation-probability nucleotide sequences. In a later analysis, a clonal expansion index for each public chain was calculated from normalized within-repertoire ranks of inferred template counts. Generation probabilities in a later analysis came from a VDJ recombination model fitted to out-of-frame rearrangements, and those results were checked against IGoR. A later analysis scored TCR-TCR, TCR-HLA and TCR-CMV co-occurrence with hypergeometric tests, applying a repertoire-size bias correction to TCR pairs. To estimate false discovery rates, a later analysis permuted the HLA or CMV assignments 20 times. In a later analysis, co-occurring TCRs were grouped using DBSCAN, and TCRdist sequence similarity was added for clustering within HLA-allele-positive subsets. For co-occurrence clustering, repertoires with fewer than 30,000 or more than 120,000 public chains were excluded, along with five repertoires with anomalous nucleotide sharing. TCRdb mirrors the immuneACCESS table, restricted to in-frame sequences. Some clones are absent from its copies; in checked studies, under half trace to an unresolved V gene, and the reason for the others is unknown. V and J calls and clone size are given by that table; D and trimming were obtained from the DNA. This sample is represented by 160,000 or so clones; approximately 76% of them were singletons. Together, the top ten hold approximately 1.4% of the sample.

Worth noting for this clone: Its antigen is unknown. It has no much larger one-base neighbor in the sample; base qualities were not kept.

CDR1 and CDR2, looked up from the germline V gene (reference sequence), are SEHNR and FQNEAQ. The CDR3, cysteine through phenylalanine, is 14 amino acids long. Solely the CDR3 DNA is kept, with 42 bases framed from the first base. The V end gives up 6 bases and the J end 5 bases, leaving 5 bases in the junction not matched to a gene. The cohort comprised 550 to 700 healthy bone marrow donors. Cohort members were all nominally healthy when sampled, although unrecorded immune exposures were likely present. The donor was CMV seronegative and belonged to the group of more than 300 seronegative cohort members. Every donor gave a peripheral blood sample, and the peripheral blood mononuclear cells from that sample were used for TCR beta sequencing. Genomic DNA extraction from the blood cell samples was performed with the Qiagen DNeasy Blood Extraction Kit.

The receptor was derived from a man aged 55 to 69 in good health and CMV-seronegative. The chain employs TRBV7-9 and TRBJ1-2; 11 central bases correspond to TRBD1. The specimen was PBMCs. The CDR3 region: CASSSGQGAYGYTF. The DNA sequence is given as TGTGCCAGCAGTTCCGGACAGGGGGCTTATGGCTACACCTTC.